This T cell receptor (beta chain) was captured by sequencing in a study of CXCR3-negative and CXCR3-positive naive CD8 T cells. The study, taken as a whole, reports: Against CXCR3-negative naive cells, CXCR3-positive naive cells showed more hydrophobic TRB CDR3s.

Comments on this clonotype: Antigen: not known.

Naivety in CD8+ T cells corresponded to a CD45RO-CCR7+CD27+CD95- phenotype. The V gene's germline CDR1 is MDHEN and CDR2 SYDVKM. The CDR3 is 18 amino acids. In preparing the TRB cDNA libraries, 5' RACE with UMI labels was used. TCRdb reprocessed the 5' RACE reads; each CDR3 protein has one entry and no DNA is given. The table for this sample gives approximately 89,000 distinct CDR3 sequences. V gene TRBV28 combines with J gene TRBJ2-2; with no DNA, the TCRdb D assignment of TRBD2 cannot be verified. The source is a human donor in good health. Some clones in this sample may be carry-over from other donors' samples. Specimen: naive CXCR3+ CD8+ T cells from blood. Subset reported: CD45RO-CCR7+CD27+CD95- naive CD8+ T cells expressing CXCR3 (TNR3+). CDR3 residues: CASPVVAGGVSNTGELFF.